A single T cell receptor (beta chain) is shown here with its context. The antigen remains undetermined. This entry comes from a study of beta chain features in type 1 diabetes. Study-wide results and limits: The analysis here could not establish whether HLA type shapes TCRB rearrangement. In the patient group, naive, central memory and Treg TCRB repertoires seemed more alike than in the healthy donor group.

Without exception, sorted populations had purity beyond 98%. All of the isolated RNA was reverse transcribed, so expressed TCRB transcripts were sequenced. Reads from naive, central memory and regulatory T cell samples averaged roughly 3.6 million. The assay was immunoSEQ multiplex PCR, and TCRdb's table has in-frame clones only and misses some. The sample lists 60,000 to 75,000 clones; about 55% were seen once. The V gene's germline CDR1 is MGHDK and CDR2 SYGVNS. Trimming removed 4 bases from V and 8 bases from J, with 11 bases in between. The CDR3 extends over 12 amino acids. The specimen sequenced was Tregs from blood. The source is a woman aged 18-29 years in good health. V gene TRBV25-1 combines with J gene TRBJ1-1; D is perhaps TRBD1 (5 bases). The CDR3 DNA is TGTGCCAGCAGTGCAAGAGCAGGGGAAGCTTTCTTT. Protein product: CASSARAGEAFF.